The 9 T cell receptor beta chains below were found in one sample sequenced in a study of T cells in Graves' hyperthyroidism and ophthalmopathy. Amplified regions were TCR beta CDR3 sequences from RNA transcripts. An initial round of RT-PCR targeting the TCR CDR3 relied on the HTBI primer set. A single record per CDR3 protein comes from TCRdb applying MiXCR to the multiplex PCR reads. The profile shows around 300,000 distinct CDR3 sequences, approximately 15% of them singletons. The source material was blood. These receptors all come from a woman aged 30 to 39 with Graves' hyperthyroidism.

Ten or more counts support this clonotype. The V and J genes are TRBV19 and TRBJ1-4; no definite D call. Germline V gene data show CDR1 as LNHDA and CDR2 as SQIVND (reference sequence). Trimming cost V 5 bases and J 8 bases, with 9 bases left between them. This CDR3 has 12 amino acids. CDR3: CASSPRREKLFF. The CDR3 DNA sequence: TGTGCCAGTAGTCCCAGGCGAGAAAAACTGTTTTTT.

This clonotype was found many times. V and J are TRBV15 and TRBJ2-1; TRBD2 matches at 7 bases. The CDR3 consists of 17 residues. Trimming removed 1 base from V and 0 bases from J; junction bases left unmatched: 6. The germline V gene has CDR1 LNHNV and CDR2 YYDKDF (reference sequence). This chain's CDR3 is CATSRGGSPGSYNEQFF. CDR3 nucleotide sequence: TGTGCCACCAGCAGAGGCGGGAGTCCTGGCTCCTACAATGAGCAGTTCTTC.

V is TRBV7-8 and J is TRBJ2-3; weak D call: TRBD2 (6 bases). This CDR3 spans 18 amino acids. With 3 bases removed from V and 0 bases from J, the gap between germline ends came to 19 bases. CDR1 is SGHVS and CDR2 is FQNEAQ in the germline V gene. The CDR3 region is CASSLSFFRERSTDTQYF. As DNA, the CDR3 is TGTGCCAGCAGCTTGTCATTCTTTCGGGAGAGGAGCACAGATACGCAGTATTTT.

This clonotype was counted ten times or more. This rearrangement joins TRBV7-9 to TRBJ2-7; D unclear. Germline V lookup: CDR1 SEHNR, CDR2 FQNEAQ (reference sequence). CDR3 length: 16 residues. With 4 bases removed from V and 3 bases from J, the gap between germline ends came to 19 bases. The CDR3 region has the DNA TGTGCCAGCAGCTCGAAGGACGGCGACGTTTACTACGAGCAGTACTTC. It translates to CASSSKDGDVYYEQYF.

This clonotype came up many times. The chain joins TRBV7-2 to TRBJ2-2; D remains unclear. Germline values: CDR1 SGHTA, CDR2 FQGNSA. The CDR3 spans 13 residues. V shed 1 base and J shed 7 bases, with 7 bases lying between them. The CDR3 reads CASSLDSFGELFF. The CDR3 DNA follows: TGTGCCAGCAGCTTAGATTCTTTCGGGGAGCTGTTTTTT. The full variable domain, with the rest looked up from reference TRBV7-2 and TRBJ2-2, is GAGVSQSPSNKVTEKGKDVELRCDPISGHTALYWYRQSLGQGLEFLIYFQGNSAPDKSGLPSDRFSAERTGGSVSTLTIQRTQQEDSAVYLCASSLDSFGELFFGEGSRLTVL.

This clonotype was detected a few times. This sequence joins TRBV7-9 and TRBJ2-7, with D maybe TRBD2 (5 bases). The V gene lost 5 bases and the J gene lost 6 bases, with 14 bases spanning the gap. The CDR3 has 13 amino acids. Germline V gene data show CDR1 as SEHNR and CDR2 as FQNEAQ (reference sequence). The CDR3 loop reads CASSPRTAREQYF. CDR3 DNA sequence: TGTGCCAGCAGCCCTCGGACTGCTCGCGAGCAGTACTTC.

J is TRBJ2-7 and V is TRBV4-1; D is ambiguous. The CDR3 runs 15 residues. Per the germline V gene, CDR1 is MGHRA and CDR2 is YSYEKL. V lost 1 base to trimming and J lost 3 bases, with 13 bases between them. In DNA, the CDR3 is TGCGCCAGCAGCCAAGGCATAGGACCGTTCTACGAGCAGTACTTC. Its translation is CASSQGIGPFYEQYF.

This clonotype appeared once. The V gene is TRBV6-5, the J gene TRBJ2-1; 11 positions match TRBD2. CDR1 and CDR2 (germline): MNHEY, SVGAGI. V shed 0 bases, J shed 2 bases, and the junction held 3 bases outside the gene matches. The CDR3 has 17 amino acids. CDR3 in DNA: TGTGCCAGCAGTTACTCTTGGACTAGCGGGCCCTACAATGAGCAGTTCTTC. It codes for CASSYSWTSGPYNEQFF.

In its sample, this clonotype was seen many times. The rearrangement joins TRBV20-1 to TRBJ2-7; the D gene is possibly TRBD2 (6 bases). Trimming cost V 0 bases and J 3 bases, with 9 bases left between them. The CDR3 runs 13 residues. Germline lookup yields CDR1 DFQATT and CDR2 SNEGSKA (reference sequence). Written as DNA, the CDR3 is TGCAGTGCTAGAGATCTGGGGGGCTACGAGCAGTACTTC. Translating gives CSARDLGGYEQYF.